This T cell receptor (beta chain) was identified during a study of a mutant IDH1 vaccine in newly diagnosed glioma. At the level of the study: Sex distribution of treated patients was around 62% male and approximately 38% female; mean age was around 40 years. Patients arrived already treated with radiotherapy, temozolomide, or both, most having had both. General observations from the study: Vaccine-induced immune responses occurred in over 80% of patients.

This sample's time point: baseline, week 1 (first vaccination visit). The treatment was: pre-vaccination baseline after standard-of-care therapy. Donor tumors were new WHO grade 3 or 4 IDH1-mutant, ATRX-lost astrocytomas. Produced via immunoSEQ multiplex PCR; TCRdb's table is partial and in-frame only. The profile covers fewer than 50,000 clones, with 75% to 85% appearing a single time and over 7.5% taken by the ten largest. Germline V lookup: CDR1 SGHVS, CDR2 FQNEAQ. The ends were cut back, 6 bases at V and 5 bases at J, with 10 bases in the middle. CDR3 length: 12 amino acids. To note about this clone: Its cognate antigen is unknown.

This TCR derives from a man aged 40-55 years with glioma. Some clones in this sample may be carry-over from other donors' samples. This chain uses TRBV7-8 with TRBJ1-1; D is undetermined. Sequenced material: PBMCs, taken from a glioma patient treated with radiotherapy, temozolomide or both. CDR3 loop: CASSAYGTEAFF. CDR3 DNA: TGTGCCAGCAGTGCTTACGGGACTGAAGCTTTCTTT.